Below, 8 T cell receptor beta chains from the same sample are listed, as sequenced in a study of identical twins. TCRdb itself ran the 5' RACE reads through MiXCR, one entry per CDR3 protein. The table records under 300,000 distinct CDR3 sequences, more than 9.5% of them present only once. These sequences were also reported in another study, on yellow fever vaccine responses in identical twins.

What was sequenced was memory (CD45RO+) T cells sorted from blood. Every receptor here comes from a woman between 18 and 29 years old in good health.

The chain has TRBV13 and TRBJ2-1; possible D gene TRBD2, 6 bases. The CDR3 spans 17 residues. Per the germline V gene, CDR1 is PRHDT and CDR2 is FYEKMQ (reference sequence). The V gene lost 1 base and the J gene lost 10 bases, with 23 bases spanning the gap. CDR3 residues: CASSLVEIGGTRPEQFF. CDR3 coding DNA: TGTGCCAGCAGCTTAGTAGAGATCGGCGGGACCAGACCGGAGCAGTTCTTC.

The V and J genes are TRBV28 and TRBJ2-2; TRBD1 matches at 7 bases. V lost 6 bases to trimming and J lost 2 bases; unmatched junction nucleotides: 6. Germline-derived CDR1 and CDR2 are MDHEN and SYDVKM. This CDR3 comprises 15 residues. The CDR3 reads CASRTGQINTGELFF. Here the CDR3 DNA reads TGTGCCAGCAGAACGGGACAGATCAACACCGGGGAGCTGTTTTTT.

Worth noting for this clonotype: This may be a read error: a much more frequent sequence differs by one nucleotide. The J gene is TRBJ2-5, the V gene TRBV29-1; D is possibly TRBD2 (5 bases). CDR1 SQVTM and CDR2 ANQGSEA come from the germline V gene. Trimming took 4 bases from V and 6 from J, leaving 12 bases between them. This CDR3 has 12 residues. CDR3 residues: CSVVAGDKTQYF. The CDR3 DNA reads TGCAGCGTTGTGGCGGGTGATAAGACCCAGTACTTC.

In its sample, this clonotype was seen a few times. V is TRBV20-1 and J is TRBJ1-1; 9 bases are shared with TRBD1. V lost 1 base to trimming and J lost 3 bases; unmatched junction nucleotides: 0. Germline assignment: CDR1 DFQATT and CDR2 SNEGSKA (reference sequence). The CDR3 extends over 13 amino acids. CDR3: CSARGTGDTEAFF. The CDR3 coding sequence is TGCAGTGCTAGAGGGACAGGGGACACTGAAGCTTTCTTT.

Comments on this clonotype: The junction does not match germline at one end; this may be a read error. The chain carries TRBV28 and TRBJ2-7; the D is unclear. The germline V gene encodes CDR1 MDHEN and CDR2 SYDVKM. This CDR3 comprises 15 residues. The CDR3 sequence is CDSSPFRASKNEQYF. CDR3 nucleotides: TGTGACAGCAGCCCCTTTAGGGCGTCGAAAAACGAGCAGTACTTC.

This clonotype appeared many times. The V call is TRBV20-1, the J call TRBJ2-5; 10 bases fit TRBD1. This CDR3 has 16 amino acids. Germline assignment: CDR1 DFQATT and CDR2 SNEGSKA (reference sequence). V lost 6 bases to trimming and J lost 5 bases; unmatched junction nucleotides: 15. Here the CDR3 reads CSALHPGTGASETQYF. For the CDR3, the DNA is TGCAGTGCCTTACACCCCGGGACAGGGGCCTCGGAGACCCAGTACTTC.

The chain combines TRBV10-3 with TRBJ2-3, with D perhaps given as TRBD1 or TRBD2 (5 bases each). The CDR3 covers 15 residues. Germline V gene lookup returns CDR1 ENHRY and CDR2 SYGVKD. The ends were cut back, 6 bases at V and 2 bases at J, with 15 bases in the middle. The CDR3 is CAIRGDGTYTDTQYF. Here the CDR3 DNA reads TGTGCCATCAGGGGGGACGGAACTTACACAGATACGCAGTATTTT.

The rearrangement uses TRBV20-1 and TRBJ2-5; 9 positions agree with TRBD1. The CDR3 spans 13 residues. CDR1 and CDR2 from the germline V gene are DFQATT and SNEGSKA (reference sequence). Trimming cost V 5 bases and J 5 bases; bases outside gene matches: 6. The CDR3 coding sequence is TGCAGTGCTCAACAGGGGGCAACTGAGACCCAGTACTTC. Its protein is CSAQQGATETQYF.